The 30 T cell receptor beta chains given below trace back to one sample, sequenced in a study of T cell responses to AZD1222 COVID-19 vaccine. Here immunoSEQ multiplex PCR was the method, and the copy in TCRdb shows in-frame clones only, minus some. The sample has around 140,000 clones, 93% seen once. The sequences come from peripheral blood, collected on day 0 of AZD1222 vaccination. These receptors were collected from an adult in good health.

The chain has TRBV27 and TRBJ2-2; 9 bases fit TRBD1. J was trimmed by 6 bases and V by 6 bases; bases with no gene match: 8. Germline V gene sequence: CDR1 MNHEY, CDR2 SMNVEV (reference sequence). The CDR3 has 15 residues. The CDR3: CASRGQGLVAGELFF. The CDR3 nucleotides read TGTGCCAGCAGGGGACAGGGTCTGGTGGCCGGGGAGCTGTTTTTT.

This sequence joins TRBV3-1 (or the pseudogene TRBV3-2) and TRBJ1-1, with D possibly TRBD1 on 5 matching bases. V was shortened by 1 base and J by 1 base, with 10 bases between the two germline ends. CDR1 LGHDT and CDR2 YNNKEL come from the germline V gene (reference sequence). CDR3 length equals 15 residues. CDR3 amino acids: CASSQGQLGNTEAFF. CDR3 coding DNA: TGTGCCAGCAGCCAAGGACAGCTGGGGAACACTGAAGCTTTCTTT.

V gene TRBV30 combines with J gene TRBJ1-1; no definite D call. Germline lookup yields CDR1 GTSNPN and CDR2 SVGIG (reference sequence). The CDR3 sequence is 12 residues long. V dropped 1 base and J dropped 7 bases, with 10 bases sitting between them. The CDR3 DNA reads as TGTGCCTGGAGTGGTTTTTTGGGTGAAGCTTTCTTT. It yields the protein CAWSGFLGEAFF.

This clone came up once. The rearrangement joins TRBV25-1 to TRBJ2-5, with TRBD1 matching 11 bases. The CDR3 extends over 15 amino acids. CDR1 MGHDK and CDR2 SYGVNS come from the germline V gene. V shed 4 bases, J shed 5 bases, and the junction held 6 bases outside the gene matches. For the CDR3, the DNA is TGTGCCAGCAGTGTCCCGGGACAGGGGGTGGAGACCCAGTACTTC. Translated: CASSVPGQGVETQYF.

This sequence joins TRBV9 and TRBJ2-2; D remains ambiguous. The CDR3 runs to 14 residues. Trimming left V 4 bases short and J 4 bases short, with 11 bases between. Germline V lookup: CDR1 SGDLS, CDR2 YYNGEE. The CDR3 DNA is TGTGCCAGCAGCCCCCCCTCGGGCACCGGGGAGCTGTTTTTT. The encoded protein is CASSPPSGTGELFF.

The chain links TRBV12-5 to TRBJ1-5; possible D gene TRBD1, 5 bases. The V and J ends lost 4 bases and 4 bases respectively, with 11 bases between them. The CDR3 has 14 amino acids. Germline V gene data show CDR1 as LGHNT and CDR2 as FRNRAP. In DNA, the CDR3 is TGTGCTAGTGGTTCCCCCGGGGGAAATCAGCCCCAGCATTTT. Encoded protein: CASGSPGGNQPQHF.

This chain joins TRBV2 and TRBJ1-4, with 10 bases aligning to TRBD1. This CDR3 comprises 16 residues. Germline trimming cut 6 bases from V and 3 bases from J; bases unmatched to any gene: 7. Germline CDR1 and CDR2: SNHLY and FYNNEI. CDR3 DNA: TGTGCCAGCAGAAAAGGACAGGGGGGGGCTAATGAAAAACTGTTTTTT. Its translation: CASRKGQGGANEKLFF.

This chain connects TRBV19 to TRBJ1-5; tentative D call: TRBD1 (5 bases). Per the germline V gene, CDR1 is LNHDA and CDR2 is SQIVND (reference sequence). The CDR3 loop spans 16 amino acids. Trimming took off 5 bases at V and 0 bases at J, with 14 bases between the two ends. The DNA of the CDR3 is TGTGCCAGTAGTGGGGGGACCGTGTCTAGCAATCAGCCCCAGCATTTT. It specifies CASSGGTVSSNQPQHF.

The rearrangement uses TRBV6-5 and TRBJ1-4; D perhaps matches TRBD1 (5 bases). V gave up 4 bases and J gave up 0 bases, with 9 bases separating them. This CDR3 has 15 amino acids. Germline V gene sequence: CDR1 MNHEY, CDR2 SVGAGI. CDR3: CASSSGFATNEKLFF. Written as DNA, the CDR3 is TGTGCCAGCAGTTCAGGGTTCGCAACTAATGAAAAACTGTTTTTT.

This chain uses TRBV15 with TRBJ1-2; D is possibly TRBD1 (6 bases). The germline V gene has CDR1 LNHNV and CDR2 YYDKDF (reference sequence). This CDR3 region has 12 residues. V was cut by 8 bases and J by 4 bases, with 11 bases left in between. The DNA for the CDR3 is TGTGCCACCTCCCGGGACACCTATGGCTACACCTTC. Its protein is CATSRDTYGYTF.

The chain joins TRBV24-1 to TRBJ2-3, with D perhaps matching TRBD2 (6 bases). Trimming removed 5 bases from V and 2 bases from J, with 7 bases in between. CDR3 length equals 13 residues. Germline values: CDR1 KGHDR, CDR2 SFDVKD. The CDR3 loop reads CATSGGVTDTQYF. The CDR3 DNA reads TGTGCCACCAGTGGGGGGGTCACAGATACGCAGTATTTT.

The rearrangement joins TRBV2 to TRBJ1-5; 7 nucleotides agree with TRBD1. The CDR3 totals 13 residues. Per the germline V gene, CDR1 is SNHLY and CDR2 is FYNNEI. The junction had 10 bases not matched to a gene; V was cut back by 10 bases and J by 7 bases. DNA of the CDR3: TGTGCCACCAGATCGACAGGGAACCAGCCCCAGCATTTT. Translating gives CATRSTGNQPQHF.

The chain employs TRBV2 and TRBJ2-7, with TRBD2 identical over 9 bases. V was pared by 1 base and J by 5 bases, with 3 bases of the junction left unmatched. The germline CDR1 and CDR2 sequences are SNHLY and FYNNEI. The CDR3 has 14 residues. CDR3 amino acids: CASSEGGRANEQYF. CDR3 DNA: TGTGCCAGCAGTGAAGGCGGGAGGGCTAACGAGCAGTACTTC.

J is TRBJ2-2 and V is TRBV4-1; TRBD1 matches 8 bases. The CDR3 has 16 amino acids. The germline gives CDR1 MGHRA, CDR2 YSYEKL. The V segment lost 1 base and the J segment 5 bases; nucleotides outside the gene matches: 6. The CDR3 spells CASSQGQGAWTGELFF. For the CDR3, the DNA is TGCGCCAGCAGCCAAGGCCAGGGGGCGTGGACCGGGGAGCTGTTTTTT.

V usage is TRBV6-5 and J usage is TRBJ1-6; D not resolved. The CDR3 loop spans 15 amino acids. V lost 5 bases and J lost 4, with 12 bases in between. CDR1 and CDR2 from the germline V gene are MNHEY and SVGAGI. CDR3 nucleotide sequence: TGTGCCAGCAGTCCCTCCGGTGCTTATAATTCACCCCTCCACTTT. It yields the protein CASSPSGAYNSPLHF.

The genes are TRBV10-3 and TRBJ2-6; D may be TRBD2 (5 bases). CDR1 and CDR2 (germline): ENHRY, SYGVKD. V was pared by 10 bases and J by 4 bases, with 11 bases between. This CDR3 region has 13 residues. In DNA form, the CDR3 reads TGTGCCAGCCAGGAGGCCGGGGCCAACGTCCTGACTTTC. Protein: CASQEAGANVLTF.

The chain combines TRBV5-1 with TRBJ1-2; 11 bases are a match to TRBD1. Germline CDR1 and CDR2: SGHRS and YFSETQ. With V trimmed by 4 bases and J by 2 bases, 7 bases remained unmatched. This CDR3 spans 16 amino acids. CDR3 amino acids: CASSKGQGASNYGYTF. CDR3 DNA: TGCGCCAGCAGCAAAGGACAGGGGGCTTCAAACTATGGCTACACCTTC.

The gene calls are TRBV2 and TRBJ2-7, with a tentative D call TRBD2 (5 bases). CDR1 is SNHLY and CDR2 is FYNNEI in the germline V gene. The CDR3 runs 14 residues. The V end was cut by 7 bases, the J end by 2 bases, with 15 bases between. CDR3 protein: CASILDWVTYEQYF. CDR3 in DNA: TGTGCCAGCATATTGGACTGGGTTACCTACGAGCAGTACTTC.

This clone occurred many times. Written as DNA, the CDR3 is TGTGCCAGTAGCGACGAGACAGGGCCGGACGGCTATGGCTACACCTTC. This encodes CASSDETGPDGYGYTF. V gene TRBV19 combines with J gene TRBJ1-2; 7 bases are shared with TRBD1. Germline CDR1 reads LNHDA; CDR2 reads SQIVND (reference sequence). This CDR3 is built from 16 residues. V lost 6 bases to trimming and J lost 4 bases; unmatched junction nucleotides: 14.

The V gene is TRBV5-8, the J gene TRBJ2-3, with 11 bases fitting TRBD2. The CDR3 sequence is 15 residues long. With 3 bases clipped from V and 7 bases from J, the junction kept 7 bases outside the gene matches. Per germline, CDR1 SGHTS and CDR2 YDEGEE. The chain's CDR3 is CASSWGSGRAHTQYF. The CDR3 bases are TGTGCCAGCAGCTGGGGTAGCGGGAGGGCACATACGCAGTATTTT.

The rearrangement joins TRBV28 to TRBJ2-7; D is unclear. This CDR3 is 12 amino acids long. Germline CDR1 is MDHEN and CDR2 is SYDVKM. Trimming pared 4 bases from V and 3 bases from J, leaving 7 bases between. The CDR3 region has the DNA TGTGCCAGCAGTTCTGTCGTCTACGAGCAGTACTTC. It yields the protein CASSSVVYEQYF.

CDR3 sequence reads: CASSETANTEAFF. DNA for the CDR3: TGTGCCAGCAGCGAGACAGCGAACACTGAAGCTTTCTTT. The J gene is TRBJ1-1, the V gene TRBV9; possible D gene TRBD1, 5 bases. CDR1 and CDR2 from the germline V gene are SGDLS and YYNGEE. The CDR3 spans 13 residues. Trimming took off 3 bases at V and 1 base at J, with 7 bases between the two ends.

The gene calls are TRBV7-8 and TRBJ2-7, with 7 bases matching TRBD1. The V gene end was trimmed by 5 bases and the J gene end by 5 bases; junction bases not matched to a gene: 9. CDR3 size: 14 residues. Germline CDR1 is SGHVS and CDR2 is FQNEAQ. In DNA, the CDR3 is TGTGCCAGCAGCCCCGGGACAGTTACTAACGAGCAGTACTTC. It translates to CASSPGTVTNEQYF.

V usage is TRBV5-4 and J usage is TRBJ2-7; TRBD2 agrees at 14 bases. In germline, CDR1 is SGHNT, CDR2 YYREEE (reference sequence). After removal of 1 base from V and 3 bases from J, the junction contained 9 bases not matched to a gene. The CDR3 totals 18 residues. As DNA, the CDR3 is TGTGCCAGCAGCTTGCGGGGGCGGGGGACTAGCGGGAGCTACGAGCAGTACTTC. Translation: CASSLRGRGTSGSYEQYF.

This clone was detected only a few times. The gene calls are TRBV27 and TRBJ2-7; D is unresolved. Deletions cut 2 bases from V and 3 bases from J, with 11 bases between. Germline CDR1 is MNHEY and CDR2 is SMNVEV (reference sequence). The length of the CDR3 is 14 residues. The CDR3 DNA follows: TGTGCCAGCAGTTTAGGTGGGATCAACTACGAGCAGTACTTC. This codes for CASSLGGINYEQYF.

The V gene is TRBV4-3, the J gene TRBJ2-1, with 7 bases lining up with TRBD2. Losses at the gene ends were 0 bases for V and 1 base for J; bases not matched to a gene: 12. The CDR3 is made up of 19 amino acids. The germline V gene encodes CDR1 LGHNA and CDR2 YSLEER. CDR3 loop: CASSQEGAGDGRSYNEQFF. CDR3 DNA sequence: TGCGCCAGCAGCCAAGAAGGGGCGGGGGACGGGAGATCCTACAATGAGCAGTTCTTC.

This chain joins TRBV14 and TRBJ2-1; D is uncertain. The CDR3 is 15 amino acids. The V end was cut by 1 base, the J end by 0 bases, with 7 bases between. The germline V gene has CDR1 SGHDN and CDR2 FVKESK. The CDR3 is CASSQGLSSYNEQFF. In nucleotides, the CDR3 is TGTGCCAGCAGCCAAGGACTCTCCTCCTACAATGAGCAGTTCTTC. The full variable domain, completed using reference TRBV14 and TRBJ2-1, is EAGVTQFPSHSVIEKGQTVTLRCDPISGHDNLYWYRRVMGKEIKFLLHFVKESKQDESGMPNNRFLAERTGGTYSTLKVQPAELEDSGVYFCASSQGLSSYNEQFFGPGTRLTVL.

The chain is built from TRBV2 and TRBJ1-2, with 8 bases aligning to TRBD1. V gave up 11 bases and J gave up 4 bases; unmatched junction bases: 12. Germline V gene data show CDR1 as SNHLY and CDR2 as FYNNEI. There are 14 residues in the CDR3. The CDR3 sequence: CAGQWTGLPYGYTF. As DNA, the CDR3 is TGTGCCGGACAGTGGACAGGGCTTCCCTATGGCTACACCTTC.

The CDR3: CASSGQTVTYGYTF. CDR3 sequence (DNA): TGTGCCAGTAGTGGGCAGACAGTCACCTATGGCTACACCTTC. This chain connects TRBV19 to TRBJ1-2; D possibly corresponds to TRBD1 (5 bases). CDR3 length: 14 residues. Germline V gene lookup returns CDR1 LNHDA and CDR2 SQIVND (reference sequence). Deletions cut 5 bases from V and 4 bases from J, with 14 bases between.

The chain employs TRBV19 and TRBJ2-7; the match to TRBD2 covers 8 bases. Per germline, CDR1 LNHDA and CDR2 SQIVND (reference sequence). V was pared by 5 bases and J by 2 bases, with 8 bases of the junction left unmatched. The length of the CDR3 is 15 residues. The CDR3 region is CASSSGLAPPYEQYF. In DNA form, the CDR3 reads TGTGCCAGTAGTTCCGGACTAGCCCCGCCCTACGAGCAGTACTTC.